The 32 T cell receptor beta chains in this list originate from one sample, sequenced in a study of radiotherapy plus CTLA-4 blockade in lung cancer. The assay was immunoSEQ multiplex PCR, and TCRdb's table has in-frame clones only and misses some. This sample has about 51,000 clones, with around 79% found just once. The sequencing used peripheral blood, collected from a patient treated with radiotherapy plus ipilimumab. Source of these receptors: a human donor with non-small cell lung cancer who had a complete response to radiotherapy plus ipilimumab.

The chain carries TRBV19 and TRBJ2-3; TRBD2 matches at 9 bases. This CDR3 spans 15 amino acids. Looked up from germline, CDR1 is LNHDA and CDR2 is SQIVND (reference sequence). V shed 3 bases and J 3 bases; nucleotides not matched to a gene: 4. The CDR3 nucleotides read TGTGCCAGTAGTATTGGCGGGGGGGGAACAGATACGCAGTATTTT. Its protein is CASSIGGGGTDTQYF.

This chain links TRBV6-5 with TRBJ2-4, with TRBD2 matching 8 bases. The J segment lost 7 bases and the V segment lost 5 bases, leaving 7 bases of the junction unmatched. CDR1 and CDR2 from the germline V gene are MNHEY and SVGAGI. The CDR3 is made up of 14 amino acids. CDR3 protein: CASSAAGLENIQYF. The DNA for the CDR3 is TGTGCCAGCAGTGCAGCGGGACTAGAGAACATTCAGTACTTC.

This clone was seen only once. DNA of the CDR3: TGTGCCAGCAGCTTTTCGTCCGCGGGAACAACAGATACGCAGTATTTT. It is translated as CASSFSSAGTTDTQYF. The rearrangement joins TRBV7-2 to TRBJ2-3; possibly TRBD2 for D (6 bases). Germline lookup yields CDR1 SGHTA and CDR2 FQGNSA. V was pared by 3 bases and J by 3 bases, with 16 bases between. The CDR3 loop spans 16 amino acids.

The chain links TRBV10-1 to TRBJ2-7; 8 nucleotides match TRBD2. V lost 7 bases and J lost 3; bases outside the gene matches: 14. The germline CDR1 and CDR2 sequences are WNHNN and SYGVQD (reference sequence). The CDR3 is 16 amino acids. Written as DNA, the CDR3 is TGCGCCAGCATCCCCGGGGGGGAAGGGACCTACTACGAGCAGTACTTC. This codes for CASIPGGEGTYYEQYF.

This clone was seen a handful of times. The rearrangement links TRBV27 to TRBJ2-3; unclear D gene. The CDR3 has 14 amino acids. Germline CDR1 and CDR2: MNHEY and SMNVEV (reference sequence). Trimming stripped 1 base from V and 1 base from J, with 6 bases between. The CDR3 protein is CASSLWQGTDTQYF. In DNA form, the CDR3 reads TGTGCCAGCAGTTTATGGCAGGGCACAGATACGCAGTATTTT.

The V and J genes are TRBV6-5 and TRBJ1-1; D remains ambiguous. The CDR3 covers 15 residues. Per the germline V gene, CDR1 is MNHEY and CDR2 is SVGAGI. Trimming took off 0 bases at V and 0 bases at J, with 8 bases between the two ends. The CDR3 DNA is TGTGCCAGCAGTTACTCCGGGTGGGTGAACACTGAAGCTTTCTTT. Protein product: CASSYSGWVNTEAFF.

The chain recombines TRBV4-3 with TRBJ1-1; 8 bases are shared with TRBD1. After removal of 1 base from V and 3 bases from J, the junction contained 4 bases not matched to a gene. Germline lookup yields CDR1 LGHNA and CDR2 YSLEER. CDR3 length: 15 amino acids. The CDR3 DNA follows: TGCGCCAGCAGCCAAGTATCGGGACAGGACACTGAAGCTTTCTTT. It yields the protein CASSQVSGQDTEAFF.

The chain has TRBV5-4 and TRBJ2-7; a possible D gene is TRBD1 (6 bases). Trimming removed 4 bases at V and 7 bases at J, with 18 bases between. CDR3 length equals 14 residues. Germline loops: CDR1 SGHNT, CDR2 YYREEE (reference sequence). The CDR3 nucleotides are TGTGCCAGCAGCCCTTACGGGACACCCGGGGAGCAGTACTTC. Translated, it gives CASSPYGTPGEQYF.

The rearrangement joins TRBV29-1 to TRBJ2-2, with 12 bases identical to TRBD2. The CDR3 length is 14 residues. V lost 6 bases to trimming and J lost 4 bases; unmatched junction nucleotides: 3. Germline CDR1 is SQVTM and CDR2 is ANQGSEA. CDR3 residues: CSVLAGGVTGELFF. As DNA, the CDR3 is TGCAGCGTCCTAGCGGGAGGGGTCACCGGGGAGCTGTTTTTT.

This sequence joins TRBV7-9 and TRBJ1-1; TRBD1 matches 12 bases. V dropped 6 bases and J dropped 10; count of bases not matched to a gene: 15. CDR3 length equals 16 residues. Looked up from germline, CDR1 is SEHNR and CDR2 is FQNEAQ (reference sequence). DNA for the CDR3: TGTGCCAGCAGTATACCCCCACCGGGACAGGGGGCAGGAGCTTTCTTT. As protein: CASSIPPPGQGAGAFF.

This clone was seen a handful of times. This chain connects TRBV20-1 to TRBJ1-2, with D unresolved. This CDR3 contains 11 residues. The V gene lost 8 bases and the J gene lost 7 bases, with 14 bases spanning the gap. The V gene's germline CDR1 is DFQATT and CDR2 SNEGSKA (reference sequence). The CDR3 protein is CSTPVEGGYTF. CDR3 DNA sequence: TGCAGTACCCCGGTCGAGGGTGGCTACACCTTC.

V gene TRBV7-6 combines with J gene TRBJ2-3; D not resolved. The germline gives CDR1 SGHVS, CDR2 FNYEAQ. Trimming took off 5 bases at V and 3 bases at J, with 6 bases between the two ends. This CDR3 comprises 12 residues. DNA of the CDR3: TGTGCCAGCAGCGTTAGTACAGATACGCAGTATTTT. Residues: CASSVSTDTQYF.

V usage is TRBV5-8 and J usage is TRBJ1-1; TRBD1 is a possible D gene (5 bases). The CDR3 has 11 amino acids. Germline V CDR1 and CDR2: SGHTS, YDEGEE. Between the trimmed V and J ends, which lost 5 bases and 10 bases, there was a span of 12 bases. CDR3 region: CASSSSGGAFF. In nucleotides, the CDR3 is TGTGCCAGCAGTTCCTCCGGGGGAGCTTTCTTT.

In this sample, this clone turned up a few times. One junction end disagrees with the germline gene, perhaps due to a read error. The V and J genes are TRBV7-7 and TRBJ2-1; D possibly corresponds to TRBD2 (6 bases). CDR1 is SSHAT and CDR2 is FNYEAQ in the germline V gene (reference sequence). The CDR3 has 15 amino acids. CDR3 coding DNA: TGTGCTAGCAGCTTAGGGGTAGGGGAGGTGGATGAGCAGTTCTTC. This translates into CASSLGVGEVDEQFF.

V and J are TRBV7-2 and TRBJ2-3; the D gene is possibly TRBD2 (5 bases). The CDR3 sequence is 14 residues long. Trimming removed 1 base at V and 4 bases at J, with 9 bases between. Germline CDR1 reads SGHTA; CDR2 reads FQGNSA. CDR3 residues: CASSLEEGADTQYF. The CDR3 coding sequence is TGTGCCAGCAGCTTAGAAGAGGGAGCAGATACGCAGTATTTT.

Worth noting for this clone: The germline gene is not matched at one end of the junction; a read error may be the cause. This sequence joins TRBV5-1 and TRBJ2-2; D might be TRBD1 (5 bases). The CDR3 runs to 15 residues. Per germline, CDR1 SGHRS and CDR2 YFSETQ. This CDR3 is CASSLGVDGTEELFF. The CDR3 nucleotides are TGCGCCAGCAGCTTAGGGGTGGACGGCACCGAGGAGCTGTTTTTT.

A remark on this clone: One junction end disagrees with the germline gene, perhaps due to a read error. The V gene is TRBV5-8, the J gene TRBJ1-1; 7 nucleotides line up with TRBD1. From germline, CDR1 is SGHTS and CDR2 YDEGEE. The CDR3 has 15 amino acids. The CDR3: CASTLGQLMNTEAFF. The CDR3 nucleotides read TGTGCCAGCACCTTGGGACAGCTCATGAACACTGAAGCTTTCTTT.

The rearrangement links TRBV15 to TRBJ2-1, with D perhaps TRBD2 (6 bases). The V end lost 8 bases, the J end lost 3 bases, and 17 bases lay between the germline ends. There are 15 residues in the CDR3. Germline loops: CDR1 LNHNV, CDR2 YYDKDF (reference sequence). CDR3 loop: CATSRRAASYNEQFF. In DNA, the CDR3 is TGTGCCACCTCGAGGAGGGCAGCGAGCTACAATGAGCAGTTCTTC.

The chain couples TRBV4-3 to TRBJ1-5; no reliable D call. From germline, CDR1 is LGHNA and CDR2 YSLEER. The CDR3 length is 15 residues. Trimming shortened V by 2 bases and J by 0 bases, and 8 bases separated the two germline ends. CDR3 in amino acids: CASSQQVYSNQPQHF. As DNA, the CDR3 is TGCGCCAGCAGCCAACAGGTATATAGCAATCAGCCCCAGCATTTT.

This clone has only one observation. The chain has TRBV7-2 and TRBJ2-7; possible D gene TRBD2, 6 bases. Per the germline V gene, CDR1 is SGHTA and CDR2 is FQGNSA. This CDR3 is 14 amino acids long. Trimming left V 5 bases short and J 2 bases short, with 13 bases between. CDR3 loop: CASSPQAGPYEQYF. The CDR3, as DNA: TGTGCCAGCAGCCCCCAGGCGGGACCCTACGAGCAGTACTTC.

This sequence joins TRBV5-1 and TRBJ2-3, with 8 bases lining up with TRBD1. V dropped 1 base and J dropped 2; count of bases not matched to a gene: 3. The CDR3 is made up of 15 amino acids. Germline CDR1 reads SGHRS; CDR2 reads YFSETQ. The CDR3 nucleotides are TGCGCCAGCAGCTTGACAGGGGGTTTCACAGATACGCAGTATTTT. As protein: CASSLTGGFTDTQYF.

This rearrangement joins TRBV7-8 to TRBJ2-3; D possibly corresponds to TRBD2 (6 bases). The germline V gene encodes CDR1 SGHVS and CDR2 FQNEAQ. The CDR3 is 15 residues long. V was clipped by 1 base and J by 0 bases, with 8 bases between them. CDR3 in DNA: TGTGCCAGCAGCTTAGGTCGGGAGAGCACAGATACGCAGTATTTT. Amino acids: CASSLGRESTDTQYF.

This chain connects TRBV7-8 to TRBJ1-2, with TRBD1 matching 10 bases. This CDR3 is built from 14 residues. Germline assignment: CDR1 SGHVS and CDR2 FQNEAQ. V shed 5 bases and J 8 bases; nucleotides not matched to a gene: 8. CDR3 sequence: CASSPRQGAPGYTF. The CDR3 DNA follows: TGTGCCAGCAGCCCCCGACAGGGGGCGCCGGGCTACACCTTC.

CDR3 sequence: CASSDGGVKGEQYV. The CDR3 DNA reads TGTGCCAGCAGTGATGGGGGGGTTAAGGGCGAGCAGTACGTC. The chain has TRBV2 and TRBJ2-7, with 7 nucleotides matching TRBD2. J was trimmed by 6 bases and V by 3 bases; bases with no gene match: 8. The CDR3 is 14 residues long. Germline V CDR1 and CDR2: SNHLY, FYNNEI.

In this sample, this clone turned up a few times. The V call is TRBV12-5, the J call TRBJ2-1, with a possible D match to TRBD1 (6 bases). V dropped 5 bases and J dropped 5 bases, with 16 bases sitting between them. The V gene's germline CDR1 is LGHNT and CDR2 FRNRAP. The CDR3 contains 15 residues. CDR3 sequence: CASGPRTVRNNEQFF. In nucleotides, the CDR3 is TGTGCTAGTGGTCCCCGGACAGTAAGGAACAATGAGCAGTTCTTC. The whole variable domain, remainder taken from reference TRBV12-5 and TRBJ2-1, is DARVTQTPRHKVTEMGQEVTMRCQPILGHNTVFWYRQTMMQGLELLAYFRNRAPLDDSGMPKDRFSAEMPDATLATLKIQPSEPRDSAVYFCASGPRTVRNNEQFFGPGTRLTVL.

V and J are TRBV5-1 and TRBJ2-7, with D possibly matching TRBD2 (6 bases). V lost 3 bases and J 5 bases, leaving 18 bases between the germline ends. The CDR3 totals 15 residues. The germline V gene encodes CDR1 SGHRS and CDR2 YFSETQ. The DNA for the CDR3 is TGCGCCAGCAGCTCCAATCCAGGGAGGTTTAACGAGCAGTACTTC. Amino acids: CASSSNPGRFNEQYF.

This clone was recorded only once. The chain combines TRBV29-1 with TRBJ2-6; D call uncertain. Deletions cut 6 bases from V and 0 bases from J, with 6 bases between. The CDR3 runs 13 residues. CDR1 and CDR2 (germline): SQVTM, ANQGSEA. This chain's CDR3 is CSVEISGANVLTF. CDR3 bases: TGCAGCGTGGAGATCTCTGGGGCCAACGTCCTGACTTTC.

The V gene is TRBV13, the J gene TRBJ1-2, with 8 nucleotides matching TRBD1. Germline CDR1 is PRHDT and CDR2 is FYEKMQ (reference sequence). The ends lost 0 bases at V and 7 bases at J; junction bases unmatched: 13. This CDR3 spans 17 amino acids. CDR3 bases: TGTGCCAGCAGCTTAGGCCCCCGGACAGGGCCAACTATTGGCTACACCTTC. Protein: CASSLGPRTGPTIGYTF.

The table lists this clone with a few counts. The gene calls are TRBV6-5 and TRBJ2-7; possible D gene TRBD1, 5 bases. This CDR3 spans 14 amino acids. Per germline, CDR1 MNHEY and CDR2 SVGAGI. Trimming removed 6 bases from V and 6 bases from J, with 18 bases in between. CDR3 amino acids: CASRPIRAWSEQYV. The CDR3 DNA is TGTGCCAGCAGACCAATCAGGGCCTGGAGCGAGCAGTACGTC.

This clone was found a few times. The CDR3 spells CASSLVQTHSGNTIYF. In DNA, the CDR3 is TGTGCCAGCAGCTTAGTACAAACCCACTCTGGAAACACCATATATTTT. The rearrangement links TRBV11-2 to TRBJ1-3; D unresolved. CDR3 length: 16 amino acids. The V gene lost 1 base and the J gene lost 0 bases, with 10 bases spanning the gap. Germline V gene lookup returns CDR1 SGHAT and CDR2 FQNNGV.

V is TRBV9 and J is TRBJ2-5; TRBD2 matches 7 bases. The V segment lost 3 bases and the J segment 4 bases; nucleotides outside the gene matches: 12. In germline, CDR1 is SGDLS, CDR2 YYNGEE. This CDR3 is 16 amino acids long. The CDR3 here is CASSAFSGGGGETQYF. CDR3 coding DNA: TGTGCCAGCAGCGCCTTCTCAGGAGGCGGGGGAGAGACCCAGTACTTC. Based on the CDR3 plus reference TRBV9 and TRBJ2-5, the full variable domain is DSGVTQTPKHLITATGQRVTLRCSPRSGDLSVYWYQQSLDQGLQFLIQYYNGEERAKGNILERFSAQQFPDLHSELNLSSLELGDSALYFCASSAFSGGGGETQYFGPGTRLLVL.

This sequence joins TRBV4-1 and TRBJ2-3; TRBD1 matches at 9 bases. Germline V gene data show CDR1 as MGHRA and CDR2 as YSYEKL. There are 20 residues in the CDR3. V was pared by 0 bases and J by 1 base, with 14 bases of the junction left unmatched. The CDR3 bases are TGCGCCAGCAGCCAAGAGGAATCCGGGACAGGGTTTTGGCGCACAGATACGCAGTATTTT. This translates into CASSQEESGTGFWRTDTQYF.